The clone carrying this T cell receptor (beta chain) was counted once. As yet, its antigen is unknown. The entry originates in a study of cytomegalovirus exposure and HLA in healthy donors. The study's findings and limits: In vitro checks showed that a few CMV-associated chains really do target CMV antigens. According to the study, 180 or so TCR beta chains were cytomegalovirus-associated.

Clones were sequenced by immunoSEQ multiplex PCR, and TCRdb holds only the in-frame ones, with some missing. This table has about 130,000 clones, around 86% appearing once. The donors were members of the validation cohort, which comprised 100 to 150 subjects and was separate from the first cohort of 666 subjects. This CDR3 comprises 17 residues. V was cut by 5 bases and J by 2 bases, with 16 bases left in between. Per germline, CDR1 SEHNR and CDR2 FQNEAQ (reference sequence). This chain uses TRBV7-9 with TRBJ2-6, with D maybe TRBD1 (6 bases). Sequencing input: PBMCs. The receptor was isolated from a woman between 18 and 30 years old in good health and CMV-seronegative. CDR3 coding DNA: TGTGCCAGCAGCCAAGCGACAGGCTCTGCTGGGGCCAACGTCCTGACTTTC. Encoded protein: CASSQATGSAGANVLTF. The complete variable domain, with remaining parts taken from reference TRBV7-9 and TRBJ2-6, reads DTGVSQNPRHKITKRGQNVTFRCDPISEHNRLYWYRQTLGQGPEFLTYFQNEAQLEKSRLLSDRFSAERPKGSFSTLEIQRTEQGDSAMYLCASSQATGSAGANVLTFGAGSRLTVL.